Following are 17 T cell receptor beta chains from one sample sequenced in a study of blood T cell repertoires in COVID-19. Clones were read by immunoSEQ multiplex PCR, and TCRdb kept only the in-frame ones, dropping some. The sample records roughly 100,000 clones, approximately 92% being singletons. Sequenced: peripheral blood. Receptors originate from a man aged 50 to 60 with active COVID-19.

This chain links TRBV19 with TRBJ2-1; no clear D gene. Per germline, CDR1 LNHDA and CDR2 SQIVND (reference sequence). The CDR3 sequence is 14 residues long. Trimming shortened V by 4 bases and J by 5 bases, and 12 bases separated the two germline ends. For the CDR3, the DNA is TGTGCCAGTAGTAACAGCTGGGTGAACAATGAGCAGTTCTTC. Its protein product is CASSNSWVNNEQFF.

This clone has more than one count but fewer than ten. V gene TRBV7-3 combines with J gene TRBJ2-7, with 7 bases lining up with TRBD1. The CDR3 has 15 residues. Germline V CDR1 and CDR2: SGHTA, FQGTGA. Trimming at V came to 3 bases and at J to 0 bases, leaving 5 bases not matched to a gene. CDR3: CASSFPGQDSYEQYF. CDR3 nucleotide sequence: TGTGCCAGCAGCTTCCCAGGACAGGACTCCTACGAGCAGTACTTC.

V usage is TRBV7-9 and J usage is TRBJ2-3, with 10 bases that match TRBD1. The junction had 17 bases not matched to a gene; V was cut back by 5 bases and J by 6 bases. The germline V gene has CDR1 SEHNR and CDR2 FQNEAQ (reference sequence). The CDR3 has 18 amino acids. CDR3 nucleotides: TGTGCCAGCAGCCGCCGGGACAGGGGATTCGAAATAGGGGATACGCAGTATTTT. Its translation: CASSRRDRGFEIGDTQYF.

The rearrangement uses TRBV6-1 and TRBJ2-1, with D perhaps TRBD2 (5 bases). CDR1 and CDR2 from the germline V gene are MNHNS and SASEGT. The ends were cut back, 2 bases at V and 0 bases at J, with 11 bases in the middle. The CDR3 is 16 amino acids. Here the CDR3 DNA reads TGTGCCAGCAGTGAAAACCTAGCCGTCTCCTACAATGAGCAGTTCTTC. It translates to CASSENLAVSYNEQFF.

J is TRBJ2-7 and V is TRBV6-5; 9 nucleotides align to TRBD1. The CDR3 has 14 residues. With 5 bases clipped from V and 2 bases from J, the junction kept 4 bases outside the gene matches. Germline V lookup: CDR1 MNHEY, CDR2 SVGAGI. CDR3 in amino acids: CASSPTGGAYEQYF. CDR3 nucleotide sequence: TGTGCCAGCAGTCCGACAGGGGGGGCCTACGAGCAGTACTTC.

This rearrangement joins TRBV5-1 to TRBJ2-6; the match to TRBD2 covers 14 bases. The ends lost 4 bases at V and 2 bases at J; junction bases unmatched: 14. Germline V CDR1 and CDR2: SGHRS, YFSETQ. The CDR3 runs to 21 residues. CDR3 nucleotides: TGCGCCAGCAGCGCCACGGGACTAGCGGGAGTTGGAGCTCCTGGGGCCAACGTCCTGACTTTC. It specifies CASSATGLAGVGAPGANVLTF.

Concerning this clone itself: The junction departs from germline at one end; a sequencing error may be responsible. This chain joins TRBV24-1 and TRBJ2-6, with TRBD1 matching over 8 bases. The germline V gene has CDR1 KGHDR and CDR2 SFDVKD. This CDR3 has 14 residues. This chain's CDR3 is CATSDPDRANVLTF. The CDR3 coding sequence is TGTGCCACCAGTGACCCGGACAGGGCGAACGTCCTGACTTTC.

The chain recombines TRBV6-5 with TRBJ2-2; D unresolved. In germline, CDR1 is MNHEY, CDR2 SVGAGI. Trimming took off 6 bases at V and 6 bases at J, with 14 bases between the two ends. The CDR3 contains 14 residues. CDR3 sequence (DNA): TGTGCCAGCAGAACGTCGGGTAGACCCGGGGAGCTGTTTTTT. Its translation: CASRTSGRPGELFF.

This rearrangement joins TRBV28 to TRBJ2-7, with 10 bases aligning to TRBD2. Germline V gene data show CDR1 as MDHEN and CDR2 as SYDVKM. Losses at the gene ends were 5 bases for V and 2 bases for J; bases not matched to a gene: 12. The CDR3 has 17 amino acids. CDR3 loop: CASSVLAGSRLTYEQYF. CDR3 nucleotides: TGTGCCAGCAGTGTACTAGCGGGATCCCGCTTAACCTACGAGCAGTACTTC.

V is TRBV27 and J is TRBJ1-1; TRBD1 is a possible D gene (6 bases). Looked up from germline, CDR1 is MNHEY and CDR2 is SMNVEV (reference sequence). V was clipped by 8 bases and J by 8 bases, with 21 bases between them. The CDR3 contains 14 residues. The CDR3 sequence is CASQRDTITTEAFF. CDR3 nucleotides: TGTGCCAGCCAGCGGGACACAATCACCACAGAAGCTTTCTTT.

CDR3 coding DNA: TGTGCCAGCAGCGTTACGAGGAGTAATGAAAAACTGTTTTTT. The encoded protein is CASSVTRSNEKLFF. The rearrangement joins TRBV7-9 to TRBJ1-4; D unclear. This CDR3 region has 14 residues. Trimming took 5 bases from V and 4 from J, leaving 11 bases between them. CDR1 and CDR2 from the germline V gene are SEHNR and FQNEAQ (reference sequence).

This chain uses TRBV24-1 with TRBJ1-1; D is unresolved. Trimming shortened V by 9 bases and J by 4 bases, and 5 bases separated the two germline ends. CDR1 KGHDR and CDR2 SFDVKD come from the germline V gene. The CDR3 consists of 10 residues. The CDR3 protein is CATSGTEAFF. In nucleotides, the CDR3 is TGTGCCACCTCGGGCACTGAAGCTTTCTTT.

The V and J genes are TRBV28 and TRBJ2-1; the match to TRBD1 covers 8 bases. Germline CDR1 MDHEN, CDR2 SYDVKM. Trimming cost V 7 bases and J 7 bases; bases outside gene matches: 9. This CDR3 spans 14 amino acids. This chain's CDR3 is CASIDGQGGNEQFF. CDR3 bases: TGTGCCAGCATCGACGGACAGGGTGGGAATGAGCAGTTCTTC.

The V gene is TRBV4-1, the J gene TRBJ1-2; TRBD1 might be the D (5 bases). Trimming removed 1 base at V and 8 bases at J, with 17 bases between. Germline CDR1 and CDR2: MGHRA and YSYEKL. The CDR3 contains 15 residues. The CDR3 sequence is CASSQALSRAGGYTF. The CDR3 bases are TGCGCCAGCAGCCAAGCTCTCTCCAGGGCCGGCGGCTACACCTTC.

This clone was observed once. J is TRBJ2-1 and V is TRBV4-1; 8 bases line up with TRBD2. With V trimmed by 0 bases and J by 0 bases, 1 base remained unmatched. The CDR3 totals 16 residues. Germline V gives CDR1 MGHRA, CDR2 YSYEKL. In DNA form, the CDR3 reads TGCGCCAGCAGCCAAGATACTAGCGGCTCCTACAATGAGCAGTTCTTC. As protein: CASSQDTSGSYNEQFF.

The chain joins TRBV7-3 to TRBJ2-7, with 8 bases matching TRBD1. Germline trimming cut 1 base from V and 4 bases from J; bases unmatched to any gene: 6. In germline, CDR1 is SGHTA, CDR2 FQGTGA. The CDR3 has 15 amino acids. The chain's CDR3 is CASSLSPDRVYEQYF. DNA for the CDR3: TGTGCCAGCAGCTTAAGTCCGGACAGGGTTTACGAGCAGTACTTC.

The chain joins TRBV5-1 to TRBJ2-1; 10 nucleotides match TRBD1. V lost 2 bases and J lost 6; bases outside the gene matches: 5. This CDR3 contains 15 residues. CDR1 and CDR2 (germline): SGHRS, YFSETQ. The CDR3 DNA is TGCGCCAGCAGCTTAGGCGGGACAGGGGCCAATGAGCAGTTCTTC. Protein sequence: CASSLGGTGANEQFF.